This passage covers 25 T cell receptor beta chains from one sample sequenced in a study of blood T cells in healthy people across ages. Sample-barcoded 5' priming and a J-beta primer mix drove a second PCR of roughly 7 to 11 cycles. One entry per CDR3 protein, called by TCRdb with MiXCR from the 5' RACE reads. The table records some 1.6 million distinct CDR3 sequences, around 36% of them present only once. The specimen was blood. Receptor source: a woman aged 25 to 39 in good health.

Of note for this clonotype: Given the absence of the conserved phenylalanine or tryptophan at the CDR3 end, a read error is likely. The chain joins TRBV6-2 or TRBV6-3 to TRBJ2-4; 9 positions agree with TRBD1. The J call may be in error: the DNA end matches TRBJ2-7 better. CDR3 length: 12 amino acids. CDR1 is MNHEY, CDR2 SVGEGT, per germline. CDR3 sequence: CATKDRGVEQYS. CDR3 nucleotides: TGTGCCACCAAAGACAGGGGGGTCGAGCAGTACTCC.

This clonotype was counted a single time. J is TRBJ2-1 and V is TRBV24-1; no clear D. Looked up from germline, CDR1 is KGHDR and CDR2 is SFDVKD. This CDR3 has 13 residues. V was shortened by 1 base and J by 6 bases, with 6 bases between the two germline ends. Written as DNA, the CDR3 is TGTGCCACCAGTGATTTTAAGGGCAATGAGCAGTTCTTC. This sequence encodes CATSDFKGNEQFF.

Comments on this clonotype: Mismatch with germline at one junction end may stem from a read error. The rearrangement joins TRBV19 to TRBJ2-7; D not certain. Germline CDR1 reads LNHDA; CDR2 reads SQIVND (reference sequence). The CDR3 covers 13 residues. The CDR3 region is CASSAGRNYQQYF. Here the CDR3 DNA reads TGTGCCAGTAGTGCAGGACGGAACTACCAGCAGTACTTC.

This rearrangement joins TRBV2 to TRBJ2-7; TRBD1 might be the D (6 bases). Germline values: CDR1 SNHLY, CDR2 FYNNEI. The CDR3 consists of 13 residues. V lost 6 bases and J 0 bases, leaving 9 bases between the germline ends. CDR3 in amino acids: CASRDSISYEQYF. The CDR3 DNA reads TGTGCCAGCAGGGACAGCATCTCCTACGAGCAGTACTTC.

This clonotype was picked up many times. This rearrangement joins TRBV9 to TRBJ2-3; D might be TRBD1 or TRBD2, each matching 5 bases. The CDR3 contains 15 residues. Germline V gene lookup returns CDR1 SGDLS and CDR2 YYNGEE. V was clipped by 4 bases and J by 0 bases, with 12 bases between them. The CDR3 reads CASSPRGGSTDTQYF. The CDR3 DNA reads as TGTGCCAGCAGCCCTCGTGGGGGTAGCACAGATACGCAGTATTTT.

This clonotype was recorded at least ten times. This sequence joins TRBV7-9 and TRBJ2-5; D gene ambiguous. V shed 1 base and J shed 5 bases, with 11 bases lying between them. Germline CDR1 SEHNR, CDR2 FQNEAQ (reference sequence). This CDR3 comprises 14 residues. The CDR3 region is CASSLVGPSETQYF. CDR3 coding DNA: TGTGCCAGCAGCTTAGTTGGCCCCTCGGAGACCCAGTACTTC.

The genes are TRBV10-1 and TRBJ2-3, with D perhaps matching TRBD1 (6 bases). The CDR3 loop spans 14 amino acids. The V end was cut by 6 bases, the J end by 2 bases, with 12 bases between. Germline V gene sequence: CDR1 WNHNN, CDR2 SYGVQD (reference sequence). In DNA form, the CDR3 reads TGCGCCAGCAGGGACAGTCGATACACAGATACGCAGTATTTT. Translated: CASRDSRYTDTQYF.

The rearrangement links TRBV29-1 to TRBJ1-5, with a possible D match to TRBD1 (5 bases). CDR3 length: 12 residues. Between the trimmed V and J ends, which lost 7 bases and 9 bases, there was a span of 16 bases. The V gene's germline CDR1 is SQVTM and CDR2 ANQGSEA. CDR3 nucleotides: TGCAGCGGGGGGTCGGGGTCTGGGCCCCAGCATTTT. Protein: CSGGSGSGPQHF.

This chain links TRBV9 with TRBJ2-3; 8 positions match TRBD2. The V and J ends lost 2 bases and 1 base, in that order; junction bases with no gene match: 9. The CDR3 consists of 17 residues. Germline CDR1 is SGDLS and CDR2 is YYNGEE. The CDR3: CASSVRAGLDGTDTQYF. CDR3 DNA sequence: TGTGCCAGCAGCGTTCGAGCGGGACTAGACGGCACAGATACGCAGTATTTT.

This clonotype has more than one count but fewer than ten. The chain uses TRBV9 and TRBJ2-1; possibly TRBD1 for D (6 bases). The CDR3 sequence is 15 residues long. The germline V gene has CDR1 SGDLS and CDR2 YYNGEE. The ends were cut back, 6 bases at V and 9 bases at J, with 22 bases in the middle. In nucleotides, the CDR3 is TGTGCCAGCACTCAGGGGAGTGGGGGAAGGAGTGAGCAGTTCTTC. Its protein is CASTQGSGGRSEQFF.

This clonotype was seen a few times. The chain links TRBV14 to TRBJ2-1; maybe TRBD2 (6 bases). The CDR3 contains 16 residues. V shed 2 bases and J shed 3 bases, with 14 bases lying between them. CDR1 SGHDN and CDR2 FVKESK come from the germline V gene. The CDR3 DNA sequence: TGTGCCAGCAGCCAATCCCTAGCGATAGGCTACAATGAGCAGTTCTTC. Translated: CASSQSLAIGYNEQFF.

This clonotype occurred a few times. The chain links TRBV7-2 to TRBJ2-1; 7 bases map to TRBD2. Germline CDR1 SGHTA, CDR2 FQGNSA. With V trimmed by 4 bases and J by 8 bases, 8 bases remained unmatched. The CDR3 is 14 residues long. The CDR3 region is CASSWEGGYYEQFF. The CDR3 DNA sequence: TGTGCCAGCAGCTGGGAGGGAGGGTACTATGAGCAGTTCTTC.

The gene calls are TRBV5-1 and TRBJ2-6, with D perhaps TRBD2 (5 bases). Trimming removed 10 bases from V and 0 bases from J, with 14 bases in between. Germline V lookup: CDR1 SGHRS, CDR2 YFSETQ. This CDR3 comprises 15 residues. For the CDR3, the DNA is TGCGCCGGCGGGCAGCTGAGCTCTGGGGCCAACGTCCTGACTTTC. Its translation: CAGGQLSSGANVLTF. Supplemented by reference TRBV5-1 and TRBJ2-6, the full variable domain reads KAGVTQTPRYLIKTRGQQVTLSCSPISGHRSVSWYQQTPGQGLQFLFEYFSETQRNKGNFPGRFSGRQFSNSRSEMNVSTLELGDSALYLCAGGQLSSGANVLTFGAGSRLTVL.

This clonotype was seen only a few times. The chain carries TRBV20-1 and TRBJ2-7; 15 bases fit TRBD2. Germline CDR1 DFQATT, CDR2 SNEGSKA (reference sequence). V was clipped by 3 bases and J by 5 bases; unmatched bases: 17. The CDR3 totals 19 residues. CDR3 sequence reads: CSASLPGLAGGPYGDEQYF. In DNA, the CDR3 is TGCAGTGCTAGTTTACCGGGACTAGCGGGAGGTCCCTATGGGGACGAGCAGTACTTC.

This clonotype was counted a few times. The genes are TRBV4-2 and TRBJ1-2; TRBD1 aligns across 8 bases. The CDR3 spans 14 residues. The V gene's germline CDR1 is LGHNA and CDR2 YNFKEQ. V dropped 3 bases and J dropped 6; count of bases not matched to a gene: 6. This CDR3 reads CASSHMDREDGYTF. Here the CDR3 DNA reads TGTGCCAGCAGCCATATGGACAGGGAGGATGGCTACACCTTC.

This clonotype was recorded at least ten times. CDR3 nucleotides: TGTGCCAGCAGCTTCGGGGGGGCCTACAATGAGCAGTTCTTC. It encodes CASSFGGAYNEQFF. The rearrangement joins TRBV7-2 to TRBJ2-1; 8 bases are shared with TRBD2. The CDR3 is 14 residues long. CDR1 and CDR2 (germline): SGHTA, FQGNSA. The trim removed 3 bases at V and 2 bases at J, leaving 0 bases unmatched.

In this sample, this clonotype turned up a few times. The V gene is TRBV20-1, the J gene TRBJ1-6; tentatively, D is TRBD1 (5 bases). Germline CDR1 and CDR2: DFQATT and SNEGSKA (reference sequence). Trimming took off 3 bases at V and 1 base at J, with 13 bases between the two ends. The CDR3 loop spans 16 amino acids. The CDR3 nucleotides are TGCAGTGCTAGTCCAGGGAGGATTTCCTATAATTCACCCCTCCACTTT. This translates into CSASPGRISYNSPLHF.

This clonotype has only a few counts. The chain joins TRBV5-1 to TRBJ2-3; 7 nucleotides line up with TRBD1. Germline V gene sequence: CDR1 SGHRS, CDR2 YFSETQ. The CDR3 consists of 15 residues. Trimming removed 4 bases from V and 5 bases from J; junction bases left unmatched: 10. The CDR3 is CASSPFLRQGDTQYF. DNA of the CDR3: TGCGCCAGCAGCCCATTCCTTAGACAGGGAGATACGCAGTATTTT. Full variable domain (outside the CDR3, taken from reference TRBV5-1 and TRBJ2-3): KAGVTQTPRYLIKTRGQQVTLSCSPISGHRSVSWYQQTPGQGLQFLFEYFSETQRNKGNFPGRFSGRQFSNSRSEMNVSTLELGDSALYLCASSPFLRQGDTQYFGPGTRLTVL.

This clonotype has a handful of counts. The CDR3 spells CASRVGSGALNEKLFF. CDR3 in DNA: TGCGCCAGCCGAGTGGGTTCGGGAGCACTAAATGAAAAACTGTTTTTT. The chain is built from TRBV5-1 and TRBJ1-4; D gene unclear. The CDR3 totals 16 residues. Germline assignment: CDR1 SGHRS and CDR2 YFSETQ. Trimming shortened V by 7 bases and J by 5 bases, and 21 bases separated the two germline ends.

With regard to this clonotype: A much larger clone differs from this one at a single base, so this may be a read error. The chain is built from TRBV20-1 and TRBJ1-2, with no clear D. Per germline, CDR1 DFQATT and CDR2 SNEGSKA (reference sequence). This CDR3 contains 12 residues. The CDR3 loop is CRARGIGDGYTF. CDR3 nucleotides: TGCAGGGCTAGAGGGATTGGTGATGGCTACACCTTC.

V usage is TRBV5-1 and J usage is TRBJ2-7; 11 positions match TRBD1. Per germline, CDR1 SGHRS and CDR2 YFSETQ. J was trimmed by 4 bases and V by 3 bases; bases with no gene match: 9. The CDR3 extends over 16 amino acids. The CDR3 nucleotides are TGCGCCAGCAGCTGGACCGGGACAGGGGGTGCTTACGAGCAGTACTTC. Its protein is CASSWTGTGGAYEQYF.

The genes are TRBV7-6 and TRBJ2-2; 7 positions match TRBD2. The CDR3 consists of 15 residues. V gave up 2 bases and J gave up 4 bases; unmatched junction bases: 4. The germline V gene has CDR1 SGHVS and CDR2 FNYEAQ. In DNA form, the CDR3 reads TGTGCCAGCAGCTTAATTGGGGAGGGCACCGGGGAGCTGTTTTTT. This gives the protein CASSLIGEGTGELFF.

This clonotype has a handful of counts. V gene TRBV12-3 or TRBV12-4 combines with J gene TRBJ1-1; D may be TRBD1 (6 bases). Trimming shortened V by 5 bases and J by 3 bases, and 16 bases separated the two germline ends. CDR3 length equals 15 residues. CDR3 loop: CASSHLTGLYTEAFF. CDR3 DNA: TGTGCCAGCAGTCATCTCACAGGGCTTTACACTGAAGCTTTCTTT.

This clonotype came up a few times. The CDR3 DNA follows: TGTGCCAGCAGACAGACTAGGGACGAGCAGTACTTC. Residues: CASRQTRDEQYF. The chain uses TRBV2 and TRBJ2-7, with D possibly being TRBD2 (6 bases). V was shortened by 6 bases and J by 5 bases, with 11 bases between the two germline ends. Per germline, CDR1 SNHLY and CDR2 FYNNEI. CDR3 length equals 12 residues.

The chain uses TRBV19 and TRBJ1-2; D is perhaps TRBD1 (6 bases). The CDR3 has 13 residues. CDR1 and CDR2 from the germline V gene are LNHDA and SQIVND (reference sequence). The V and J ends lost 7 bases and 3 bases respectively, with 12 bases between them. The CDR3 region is CASTQEGDYGYTF. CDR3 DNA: TGTGCCAGTACCCAGGAGGGGGACTATGGCTACACCTTC.